One sample yielded the 32 T cell receptor beta chains listed below, sequenced in a study of blood T cell repertoires in COVID-19. TCRdb's copy holds only in-frame clones and misses some; the assay was immunoSEQ multiplex PCR. The data show about 73,000 clones, around 81% seen once. The sequencing input was peripheral blood. The receptors derive from a human donor in a cohort sampled during active COVID-19.

V usage is TRBV7-3 and J usage is TRBJ2-5; possibly TRBD1 for D (6 bases). V was trimmed by 3 bases and J by 7 bases, leaving 21 bases between them. Looked up from germline, CDR1 is SGHTA and CDR2 is FQGTGA. CDR3 size: 16 residues. The CDR3 here is CASSFLARMVGGTQYF. The CDR3 nucleotides are TGTGCCAGCAGCTTTTTAGCCCGGATGGTAGGGGGGACCCAGTACTTC.

The chain recombines TRBV3-1 (or the pseudogene TRBV3-2) with TRBJ1-6; D is uncertain. The CDR3 extends over 13 amino acids. Deletions cut 6 bases from V and 7 bases from J, with 10 bases between. Germline assignment: CDR1 LGHDT and CDR2 YNNKEL (reference sequence). This chain's CDR3 is CASRGGRNSPLHF. CDR3 nucleotide sequence: TGTGCCAGCAGAGGAGGGCGGAATTCACCCCTCCACTTT.

V and J are TRBV6-5 and TRBJ2-7; the match to TRBD1 covers 7 bases. The length of the CDR3 is 14 residues. With 4 bases clipped from V and 2 bases from J, the junction kept 5 bases outside the gene matches. Germline V lookup: CDR1 MNHEY, CDR2 SVGAGI. DNA of the CDR3: TGTGCCAGCAGTTCCGACAGGGACCCCTACGAGCAGTACTTC. This sequence encodes CASSSDRDPYEQYF.

The chain employs TRBV3-1 (or the pseudogene TRBV3-2) and TRBJ2-1; D uncertain. The CDR3 has 14 amino acids. Germline loops: CDR1 LGHDT, CDR2 YNNKEL (reference sequence). The ends were cut back, 3 bases at V and 5 bases at J, with 11 bases in the middle. The CDR3 DNA reads TGTGCCAGCAGCCACCCCAACACAGACAATGAGCAGTTCTTC. This sequence encodes CASSHPNTDNEQFF.

The rearrangement uses TRBV6-1 and TRBJ1-2, with TRBD1 matching over 8 bases. The ends lost 6 bases at V and 2 bases at J; junction bases unmatched: 5. The CDR3 totals 14 residues. Germline lookup yields CDR1 MNHNS and CDR2 SASEGT. CDR3 DNA: TGTGCCAGCAGCCGCCGGGACAGGAACTATGGCTACACCTTC. Its translation: CASSRRDRNYGYTF.

The chain employs TRBV6-2 or TRBV6-3 and TRBJ2-7; maybe TRBD1 (5 bases). CDR1 MNHEY and CDR2 SVGEGT come from the germline V gene. The CDR3 runs 17 residues. V was shortened by 6 bases and J by 6 bases, with 27 bases between the two germline ends. This CDR3 reads CASSPAVGQKLSVEQYF. CDR3 sequence (DNA): TGTGCCAGCAGCCCGGCCGTTGGACAAAAATTATCGGTCGAGCAGTACTTC.

The genes are TRBV19 and TRBJ1-4; D remains unclear. The CDR3 covers 13 residues. Germline CDR1 LNHDA, CDR2 SQIVND (reference sequence). V shed 5 bases and J shed 0 bases, with 4 bases lying between them. Here the CDR3 DNA reads TGTGCCAGTAGTCAGACAACTAATGAAAAACTGTTTTTT. It translates to CASSQTTNEKLFF. The whole variable domain, remainder taken from reference TRBV19 and TRBJ1-4, is DGGITQSPKYLFRKEGQNVTLSCEQNLNHDAMYWYRQDPGQGLRLIYYSQIVNDFQKGDIAEGYSVSREKKESFPLTVTSAQKNPTAFYLCASSQTTNEKLFFGSGTQLSVL.

The CDR3 region is CASSAALGQGGEQYF. CDR3 nucleotide sequence: TGTGCCAGCAGCGCCGCTTTGGGACAGGGAGGCGAGCAGTACTTC. The J gene is TRBJ2-7, the V gene TRBV9, with 9 bases lining up with TRBD1. In germline, CDR1 is SGDLS, CDR2 YYNGEE. V gave up 3 bases and J gave up 6 bases; unmatched junction bases: 10. The CDR3 sequence is 15 residues long.

The chain combines TRBV3-1 (or the pseudogene TRBV3-2) with TRBJ2-7; maybe TRBD2 (7 bases). The CDR3 is made up of 14 amino acids. CDR1 is LGHDT, CDR2 YNNKEL, per germline (reference sequence). Between the trimmed V and J ends, which lost 1 base and 6 bases, there was a span of 13 bases. CDR3 protein: CASSQGWGGSEQYF. The DNA of the CDR3 is TGTGCCAGCAGCCAAGGGTGGGGGGGCTCCGAGCAGTACTTC.

V is TRBV7-9 and J is TRBJ2-5, with TRBD1 as a possible D gene (5 bases). This CDR3 contains 13 residues. Looked up from germline, CDR1 is SEHNR and CDR2 is FQNEAQ (reference sequence). The V end was cut by 2 bases, the J end by 8 bases, with 12 bases between. CDR3 protein: CASSLQGTSTQYF. CDR3 coding DNA: TGTGCCAGCAGCTTACAGGGAACTTCTACCCAGTACTTC.

The sample holds one count of this clone. V gene TRBV14 combines with J gene TRBJ2-1, with 9 bases that match TRBD2. Germline V CDR1 and CDR2: SGHDN, FVKESK. CDR3 size: 17 residues. V gave up 4 bases and J gave up 8 bases; unmatched junction bases: 15. The CDR3 DNA follows: TGTGCCAGCAGCCCTGACCGACCGCGGGGGGGCTTCGATGAGCAGTTCTTC. Its translation: CASSPDRPRGGFDEQFF.

V gene TRBV29-1 combines with J gene TRBJ2-3; 9 nucleotides agree with TRBD1. Germline trimming cut 3 bases from V and 15 bases from J; bases unmatched to any gene: 7. The CDR3 contains 11 residues. Looked up from germline, CDR1 is SQVTM and CDR2 is ANQGSEA. The CDR3 here is CSVEKDRGSYF. The CDR3 DNA is TGCAGCGTTGAGAAGGACAGGGGTTCCTATTTT.

A single count supports this clone. The rearrangement uses TRBV7-6 and TRBJ2-2; TRBD2 might be the D (5 bases). V shed 1 base and J shed 6 bases, with 9 bases lying between them. CDR1 and CDR2 from the germline V gene are SGHVS and FNYEAQ. The CDR3 has 14 amino acids. CDR3 in amino acids: CASSLERFPGELFF. In nucleotides, the CDR3 is TGTGCCAGCAGCTTAGAGCGGTTTCCCGGGGAGCTGTTTTTT.

This sequence joins TRBV19 and TRBJ1-1; D gene uncertain. Germline CDR1 and CDR2: LNHDA and SQIVND (reference sequence). Deletions cut 0 bases from V and 4 bases from J, with 9 bases between. The CDR3 extends over 14 amino acids. CDR3: CASSIDLAGTEAFF. DNA of the CDR3: TGTGCCAGTAGTATAGATCTTGCCGGCACTGAAGCTTTCTTT.

The rearrangement uses TRBV9 and TRBJ2-3; TRBD2 agrees at 12 bases. Losses at the gene ends were 0 bases for V and 5 bases for J; bases not matched to a gene: 7. Germline V CDR1 and CDR2: SGDLS, YYNGEE. The CDR3 length is 17 residues. CDR3: CASSVDPSGGALDTQYF. The CDR3 DNA reads TGTGCCAGCAGCGTAGATCCTAGCGGGGGGGCTCTAGATACGCAGTATTTT. Full variable domain (missing parts from reference TRBV9 and TRBJ2-3): DSGVTQTPKHLITATGQRVTLRCSPRSGDLSVYWYQQSLDQGLQFLIQYYNGEERAKGNILERFSAQQFPDLHSELNLSSLELGDSALYFCASSVDPSGGALDTQYFGPGTRLTVL.

The chain links TRBV7-9 to TRBJ1-6, with TRBD1 as a possible D gene (6 bases). Trimming left V 1 base short and J 9 bases short, with 16 bases between. Germline-derived CDR1 and CDR2 are SEHNR and FQNEAQ (reference sequence). The CDR3 consists of 16 residues. The CDR3 here is CASSLGAGAGFSPLHF. Written as DNA, the CDR3 is TGTGCCAGCAGCTTAGGAGCGGGGGCCGGTTTTTCACCCCTCCACTTT. The full variable domain, rest sourced from reference TRBV7-9 and TRBJ1-6, is DTGVSQNPRHKITKRGQNVTFRCDPISEHNRLYWYRQTLGQGPEFLTYFQNEAQLEKSRLLSDRFSAERPKGSFSTLEIQRTEQGDSAMYLCASSLGAGAGFSPLHFGNGTRLTVT.

CDR3 region: CASSLSGGVYGYTF. For the CDR3, the DNA is TGTGCCAGCAGCCTTTCAGGGGGCGTCTATGGCTACACCTTC. V usage is TRBV7-2 and J usage is TRBJ1-2, with TRBD1 identical over 8 bases. J gave up 4 bases and V 5 bases, and 6 bases lay outside the gene matches. The CDR3 is 14 amino acids. Germline CDR1 and CDR2: SGHTA and FQGNSA.

This clone was recorded only once. The chain carries TRBV9 and TRBJ2-7, with D perhaps TRBD1 (6 bases). Germline V CDR1 and CDR2: SGDLS, YYNGEE. V was clipped by 3 bases and J by 3 bases, with 16 bases between them. This CDR3 has 15 residues. The CDR3 reads CASSGAQGSLYEQYF. The CDR3 bases are TGTGCCAGCAGCGGGGCGCAGGGGTCCCTCTACGAGCAGTACTTC.

In DNA form, the CDR3 reads TGTGCCAGCAGCTTAACAGAAAACATTCAGTACTTC. As protein: CASSLTENIQYF. The V and J genes are TRBV7-9 and TRBJ2-4; D is ambiguous. Trimming took off 2 bases at V and 5 bases at J, with 4 bases between the two ends. The CDR3 is made up of 12 amino acids. Germline CDR1 SEHNR, CDR2 FQNEAQ (reference sequence).

The chain joins TRBV7-9 to TRBJ1-5; TRBD1 agrees at 7 bases. Losses at the gene ends were 4 bases for V and 3 bases for J; bases not matched to a gene: 3. The CDR3 has 14 residues. Germline CDR1 is SEHNR and CDR2 is FQNEAQ (reference sequence). CDR3 loop: CASSSGGINQPQHF. The CDR3 DNA reads TGTGCCAGCAGCTCAGGGGGAATCAATCAGCCCCAGCATTTT.

The V call is TRBV27, the J call TRBJ1-1; the match to TRBD1 covers 8 bases. Per germline, CDR1 MNHEY and CDR2 SMNVEV (reference sequence). The CDR3 has 12 amino acids. J lost 11 bases, V lost 6 bases, and 8 bases had no gene match. CDR3 region: CASSPRTGIAFF. The CDR3 bases are TGTGCCAGCAGCCCCAGGACAGGGATCGCTTTCTTT.

V and J are TRBV11-2 and TRBJ1-2; TRBD1 might be the D (6 bases). The length of the CDR3 is 14 residues. Germline-derived CDR1 and CDR2 are SGHAT and FQNNGV. Deletions cut 5 bases from V and 4 bases from J, with 14 bases between. The DNA for the CDR3 is TGTGCCAGCAGCCCTTTGACAGGATTCTATGGCTACACCTTC. Its translation: CASSPLTGFYGYTF.

The V call is TRBV6-5, the J call TRBJ1-2; D ambiguous. The CDR3 runs 15 residues. Between the trimmed V and J ends, which lost 4 bases and 4 bases, there was a span of 16 bases. CDR1 is MNHEY and CDR2 is SVGAGI in the germline V gene. The chain's CDR3 is CASSFGVGGSYGYTF. The CDR3 nucleotides are TGTGCCAGCAGTTTTGGGGTAGGAGGAAGCTATGGCTACACCTTC.

The J gene is TRBJ2-5, the V gene TRBV24-1; the match to TRBD2 covers 13 bases. The CDR3 has 18 residues. V was clipped by 4 bases and J by 5 bases; unmatched bases: 12. Looked up from germline, CDR1 is KGHDR and CDR2 is SFDVKD. The CDR3 coding sequence is TGTGCCACCAGTGACCGGGGACTAGCGGGGCCGGCGGGGGAGACCCAGTACTTC. Amino acids: CATSDRGLAGPAGETQYF.

The chain combines TRBV11-2 with TRBJ2-1; 8 bases align to TRBD2. The ends lost 4 bases at V and 3 bases at J; junction bases unmatched: 8. The germline V gene encodes CDR1 SGHAT and CDR2 FQNNGV. The CDR3 consists of 16 residues. In DNA, the CDR3 is TGTGCCAGCAGCTCCTCCCGGGGGGGCCGCTACAATGAGCAGTTCTTC. It translates to CASSSSRGGRYNEQFF.

J is TRBJ1-2 and V is TRBV5-6; TRBD1 agrees at 9 bases. J gave up 8 bases and V 2 bases, and 10 bases lay outside the gene matches. This CDR3 has 15 residues. Germline assignment: CDR1 SGHDT and CDR2 YYEEEE. The CDR3 nucleotides read TGTGCCAGCAGCTTCGGGACAGGGATTGGGTGGGGCTACACCTTC. Its protein product is CASSFGTGIGWGYTF.

This rearrangement joins TRBV6-5 to TRBJ2-7; possibly TRBD1 for D (6 bases). In germline, CDR1 is MNHEY, CDR2 SVGAGI. The CDR3 totals 16 residues. With 0 bases removed from V and 6 bases from J, the gap between germline ends came to 18 bases. The CDR3 DNA sequence: TGTGCCAGCAGTTACTCGGGGGCAGGGTGGCACGGCGAGCAGTACTTC. It specifies CASSYSGAGWHGEQYF.

V gene TRBV2 combines with J gene TRBJ1-2; D uncertain. This CDR3 contains 13 residues. Trimming removed 4 bases at V and 0 bases at J, with 6 bases between. Looked up from germline, CDR1 is SNHLY and CDR2 is FYNNEI. CDR3 in amino acids: CASSVAANYGYTF. The CDR3 bases are TGTGCCAGCAGTGTGGCAGCTAACTATGGCTACACCTTC. Combining the CDR3 with reference TRBV2 and TRBJ1-2 gives the whole variable domain EPEVTQTPSHQVTQMGQEVILRCVPISNHLYFYWYRQILGQKVEFLVSFYNNEISEKSEIFDDQFSVERPDGSNFTLKIRSTKLEDSAMYFCASSVAANYGYTFGSGTRLTVV.

In this sample, this clone turned up once. This chain connects TRBV15 to TRBJ1-5, with unresolved D. In germline, CDR1 is LNHNV, CDR2 YYDKDF (reference sequence). V was shortened by 0 bases and J by 6 bases, with 15 bases between the two germline ends. The CDR3 has 16 amino acids. This CDR3 reads CATSRDRGRYGQPQHF. CDR3 DNA: TGTGCCACCAGCAGAGATCGGGGAAGGTATGGTCAGCCCCAGCATTTT.

This clone has a handful of counts. This chain joins TRBV7-9 and TRBJ1-5; D remains ambiguous. Germline CDR1 and CDR2: SEHNR and FQNEAQ (reference sequence). This CDR3 is built from 15 residues. V was trimmed by 3 bases and J by 1 base, leaving 10 bases between them. CDR3: CASSFSGLSNQPQHF. CDR3 in DNA: TGTGCCAGCAGCTTCTCAGGTCTAAGCAATCAGCCCCAGCATTTT.

This clone was observed a single time. The chain recombines TRBV6-6 with TRBJ1-3, with 9 bases fitting TRBD1. This CDR3 spans 16 amino acids. The germline V gene has CDR1 MNHNY and CDR2 SVGAGI (reference sequence). Trimming took 0 bases from V and 0 from J; bases not matched to a gene: 0. In DNA form, the CDR3 reads TGTGCCAGCAGTTACTCGACAGGGGGCTCTGGAAACACCATATATTTT. Its protein is CASSYSTGGSGNTIYF.

The chain joins TRBV14 to TRBJ1-1; possibly TRBD1 for D (5 bases). This CDR3 comprises 14 residues. In germline, CDR1 is SGHDN, CDR2 FVKESK. V lost 6 bases, J lost 2 bases, and 13 bases lay in between. CDR3 in amino acids: CASSVGGANTEAFF. Here the CDR3 DNA reads TGTGCCAGCAGTGTGGGGGGTGCAAACACTGAAGCTTTCTTT.